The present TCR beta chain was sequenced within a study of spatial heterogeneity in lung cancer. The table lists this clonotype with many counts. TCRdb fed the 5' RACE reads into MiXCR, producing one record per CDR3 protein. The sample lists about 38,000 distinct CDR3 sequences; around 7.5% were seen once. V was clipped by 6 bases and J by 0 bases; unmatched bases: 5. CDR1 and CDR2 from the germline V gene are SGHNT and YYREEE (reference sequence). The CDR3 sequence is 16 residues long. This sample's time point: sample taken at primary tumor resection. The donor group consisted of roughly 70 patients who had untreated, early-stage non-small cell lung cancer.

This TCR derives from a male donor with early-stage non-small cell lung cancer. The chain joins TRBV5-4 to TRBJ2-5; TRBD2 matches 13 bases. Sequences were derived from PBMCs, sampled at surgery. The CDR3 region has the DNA TGTGCCAGCACCAAAGGGACTAGCGGGAACCAAGAGACCCAGTACTTC. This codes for CASTKGTSGNQETQYF.